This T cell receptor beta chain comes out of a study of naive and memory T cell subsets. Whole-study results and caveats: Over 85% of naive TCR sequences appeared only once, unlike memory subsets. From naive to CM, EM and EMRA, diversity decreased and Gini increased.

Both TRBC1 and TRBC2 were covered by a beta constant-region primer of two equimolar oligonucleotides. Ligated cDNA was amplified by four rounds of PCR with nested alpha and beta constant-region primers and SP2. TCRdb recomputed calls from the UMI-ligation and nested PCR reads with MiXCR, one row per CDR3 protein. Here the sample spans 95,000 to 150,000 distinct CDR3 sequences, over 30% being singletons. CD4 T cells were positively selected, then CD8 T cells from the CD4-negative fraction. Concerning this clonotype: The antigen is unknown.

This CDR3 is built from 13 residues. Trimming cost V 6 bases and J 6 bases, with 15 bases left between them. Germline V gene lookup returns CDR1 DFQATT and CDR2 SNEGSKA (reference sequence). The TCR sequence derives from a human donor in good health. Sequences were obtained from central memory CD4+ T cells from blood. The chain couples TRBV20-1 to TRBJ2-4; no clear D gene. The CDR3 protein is CSASEAPRNIQYF. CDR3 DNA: TGCAGTGCCTCAGAGGCCCCGAGAAACATTCAGTACTTC.